Listed below are T cell receptor beta chains from one sample, sequenced in a study of T cells in Graves' hyperthyroidism and ophthalmopathy. TCRdb reprocessed the multiplex PCR reads with MiXCR, giving one entry per CDR3 protein. The sample has a few hundred thousand distinct CDR3 sequences, more than 12% seen once. Material for sequencing was blood. These receptors were obtained from a woman in her 30s with Graves' hyperthyroidism. The CDR3 runs from the conserved cysteine through the conserved F or W. The D gene is left open where the match is weak. Expanded clones get a size class; other rows say once, few or many, or leave the size out.

>TRBJ2-1|TRBV11-2|TRBD2|many
TGTGCCAGCAGTTTGGGGCTAGCGGGAGCGGATGAGCAGTTCTTC
CASSLGLAGADEQFF
>TRBJ1-2|TRBV28|TRBD1|many
TGTGCCAGCAGTCCTTCACAGGGGGGTTGGGTTGGGGGCTACACCTTC
CASSPSQGGWVGGYTF
>TRBJ2-1|TRBV30|-|-
TGTGCCTGGAGTAGAGCGGTAGAGATCGATGAGCAGTTCTTC
CAWSRAVEIDEQFF
>TRBJ2-5|TRBV28|-|many
TGTGCCAGCACTACGGGAAGGGTTCACCGGGAGACCCAGTACTTC
CASTTGRVHRETQYF
>TRBJ2-1|TRBV11-3|TRBD2|many
TGTGCCAGCAGCTTAGACGGGCCTAGCGGGTCCTCCTACAATGAGCAGTTCTTC
CASSLDGPSGSSYNEQFF
>TRBJ1-5|TRBV20-1|-|many
TGCAGTGCTAACCGGGGAAGGCTAACCTATCAGCCCCAGCATTTT
CSANRGRLTYQPQHF
>TRBJ1-5|TRBV20-1|-|few
TGCAGTACTATTGGATCGGATTTGGGCAATCAGCCCCAGCATTTT
CSTIGSDLGNQPQHF
>TRBJ1-4|TRBV19|-|-
TGTGCCAGTAGTATAGGGCAGGGCGGTGAAAAACTGTTTTTT
CASSIGQGGEKLFF
>TRBJ2-1|TRBV18|-|many
TGTGCCAGCTCCCAAAGCACCCTCCGCAATGAGCAGTTCTTC
CASSQSTLRNEQFF
>TRBJ1-5|TRBV20-1|-|few
TGCAGTGCTAGAGATCACCAATCGCCCCAGCATTTT
CSARDHQSPQHF
>TRBJ2-3|TRBV28|TRBD2|-
TGTGCCAGCAGTTTACTAGCGGGGCAAACGCAGTATTTT
CASSLLAGQTQYF
>TRBJ2-5|TRBV5-1|-|-
TGCGCCAGCAGCTTGGGTCAGCTGGAGAGAGCACTTAGGGAGACCCAGTACTTC
CASSLGQLERALRETQYF
>TRBJ2-3|TRBV5-1|TRBD1|many
TGCGCCAGCAGCGCGCGCCCGACAGGGGGAGGCACAGATACGCAGTATTTT
CASSARPTGGGTDTQYF
>TRBJ2-1|TRBV24-1|TRBD2|many
TGTGCCACCAGTGAAGGACTAGCGGGAGGCCATGAGCAGTTCTTC
CATSEGLAGGHEQFF
>TRBJ2-1|TRBV6-1|-|many
TGTGCCAGCAGTTTAGATGGTCCCTACAATGAGCAGTTCTTC
CASSLDGPYNEQFF
>TRBJ2-1|TRBV2|TRBD2|many
TGTGCCAGCGGCTCCAGTCTAGCGGTCTCCTACAATGAGCAGTTCTTC
CASGSSLAVSYNEQFF
>TRBJ1-2|TRBV28|-|many
TGTGCCAGCACCTTCTCCCTCAGGAATGGCTACACCTTC
CASTFSLRNGYTF
>TRBJ2-7|TRBV28|-|few
TGTGCCAGCAGCTCCCCGGGACGGTCACATTACGAGCAGTACTTC
CASSSPGRSHYEQYF
>TRBJ2-7|TRBV28|TRBD1|-
TGTGCCAGCAGCCCAGGGGGCACATCCTACGAGCAGTACTTC
CASSPGGTSYEQYF
>TRBJ2-3|TRBV9|-|many
TGTGCCAGCAGCGTAGACCGGGGCAGAGGAGATACGCAGTATTTT
CASSVDRGRGDTQYF
>TRBJ2-3|TRBV28|TRBD2|few
TGTGCCAGCAATTTACGGCTAGCGGGTAGAGATACGCAGTATTTT
CASNLRLAGRDTQYF
>TRBJ2-3|TRBV4-2|-|few
TGTGCCAGCAGCCAAGATCCGGGGGAGTACACAGATACGCAGTATTTT
CASSQDPGEYTDTQYF
>TRBJ2-1|TRBV3-1|-|many
TGTGCCAGCAGCCAATCGGCGGGACTCGCTGAGCAGTTCTTC
CASSQSAGLAEQFF
>TRBJ1-6|TRBV28|TRBD1|many
TGTGCCAGCAGCCCCCCCGCAGGGACAGGATCACCCCTCCACTTT
CASSPPAGTGSPLHF
>TRBJ2-7|TRBV18|TRBD1|-
TGTGCCAGCTCACCAAGGCTCCGGGACAGCTCCTACGAGCAGTACTTC
CASSPRLRDSSYEQYF
>TRBJ2-5|TRBV19|TRBD2|-
TGTGCCAGTAGTATAGCGGGAGGTGTAGAGACCCAGTACTTC
CASSIAGGVETQYF
>TRBJ2-3|TRBV20-1|-|-
TGCAGTGCTAGTTTGCGGTTTCTGAAAGATACGCAGTATTTT
CSASLRFLKDTQYF
>TRBJ2-3|TRBV28|-|many
TGTGCCACCGCCGGGTTGGCAGATACGCAGTATTTT
CATAGLADTQYF
>TRBJ1-5|TRBV9|-|-
TGTGCCAGCAGCCCCCCAGGGCGCAATCAGCCCCAGCATTTT
CASSPPGRNQPQHF
>TRBJ1-5|TRBV15|-|many
TGTGCCACCAGCAGAGATGTGAGGGAGGGTCAGCCCCAGCATTTT
CATSRDVREGQPQHF
>TRBJ2-2|TRBV3-1|-|many
TGTGCCAGCAGCCAAACCGGGTCTGGGCCCGGGGAGCTGTTTTTT
CASSQTGSGPGELFF
>TRBJ2-1|TRBV14|-|-
TGTGCCAGCAGCCAAGAAAGTGACAGATTGGCTGAGCAGTTCTTC
CASSQESDRLAEQFF
>TRBJ1-1|TRBV2|-|many
TGTGCCAGCAGGAGTCCTGAAGCTTTCTTT
CASRSPEAFF
>TRBJ2-2|TRBV12-3/TRBV12-4|TRBD1|many
TGTGCCAGCAGTTTACAGGGGGCTGACACCGGGGAGCTGTTTTTT
CASSLQGADTGELFF
>TRBJ2-2|TRBV13|-|once
TGTGCCAGCAGCTTAGTTTGGGACACCGGGGAGCTGTTTTTT
CASSLVWDTGELFF
>TRBJ2-4|TRBV28|-|many
TGTGCCAGCAGTTTAGGGGGATCGGCTGGCAAAAACATTCAGTACTTC
CASSLGGSAGKNIQYF
>TRBJ2-5|TRBV12-3/TRBV12-4|-|many
TGTGCCAGCAGGCCCCAGGGTCAAGAGACCCAGTACTTC
CASRPQGQETQYF
>TRBJ2-3|TRBV5-5|-|many
TGTGCCAGCAGCTTGGATAGCGTCGGAGGGAAAGATACGCAGTATTTT
CASSLDSVGGKDTQYF
>TRBJ2-7|TRBV29-1|-|-
TGCAGCGTTCAAGACGGGTCCTACGAGCAGTACTTC
CSVQDGSYEQYF
>TRBJ1-2|TRBV29-1|-|-
TGCAGCGTTGAAGAAGACAACTATGGCTACACCTTC
CSVEEDNYGYTF
>TRBJ2-1|TRBV3-1|TRBD2|many
TGTGCCAGCAACCAAGATTTACTAGCGGGAGTTTACAATGAGCAGTTCTTC
CASNQDLLAGVYNEQFF
>TRBJ2-1|TRBV6-1|-|-
TGTGCCAGCAGTCAGACACAGTACAATGAGCAGTTCTTC
CASSQTQYNEQFF
>TRBJ2-2|TRBV4-1|TRBD1|-
TGCGCCAGCAGCCAAGGGGCCGCCGACAGGGGGACAAACACCGGGGAGCTGTTTTTT
CASSQGAADRGTNTGELFF
>TRBJ2-5|TRBV4-1|-|-
TGCGCCAGCAGCCAAGGGAGCGGGCCAGCCCGACAAGAGACCCAGTACTTC
CASSQGSGPARQETQYF
>TRBJ2-7|TRBV24-1|TRBD1|few
TGTGCCACCAGTGATCCACCCGGGACAGGGACCTACGAGCAGTACTTC
CATSDPPGTGTYEQYF
>TRBJ2-7|TRBV3-1|-|many
TGTGCCAGCAGCCAAGCCGGCCAAATTTTAGGAGAGCAGTACTTC
CASSQAGQILGEQYF
>TRBJ2-7|TRBV18|-|many
TGTGCCAGCTCACCACTACCGAGCTACGAGCAGTACTTC
CASSPLPSYEQYF